A single sample is the source of the 28 T cell receptor beta chains below, sequenced in a study of cytomegalovirus exposure and HLA in healthy donors. It was with 60 Vbeta and 13 Jbeta primers that the PCR ran. Profiling relied on immunoSEQ multiplex PCR, and the TCRdb table lists in-frame clones only, not all of them. The data show more than 140,000 clones, with over 70% seen just once and approximately 5.5% held by the top ten. What was sequenced was PBMCs. All receptors come from a man aged 25 to 40 in good health and CMV-seropositive.

V gene TRBV15 combines with J gene TRBJ1-5, with D perhaps matching TRBD1 (6 bases). V was shortened by 1 base and J by 0 bases, with 16 bases between the two germline ends. The germline gives CDR1 LNHNV, CDR2 YYDKDF (reference sequence). The CDR3 contains 18 residues. Here the CDR3 DNA reads TGTGCCACCAGCAGAGTCCAGGGAACAGGGTATAGCAATCAGCCCCAGCATTTT. Translating it yields CATSRVQGTGYSNQPQHF.

This clone was found once. This chain connects TRBV7-9 to TRBJ2-5; 8 bases align to TRBD1. This CDR3 has 18 amino acids. Germline V gene sequence: CDR1 SEHNR, CDR2 FQNEAQ (reference sequence). The trim removed 2 bases at V and 4 bases at J, leaving 15 bases unmatched. The CDR3 DNA is TGTGCCAGCAGCTTACGGCCTGGAACAGGGGGGATTGGAGAGACCCAGTACTTC. It is translated as CASSLRPGTGGIGETQYF. Based on the CDR3 plus reference TRBV7-9 and TRBJ2-5, the full variable domain is DTGVSQNPRHKITKRGQNVTFRCDPISEHNRLYWYRQTLGQGPEFLTYFQNEAQLEKSRLLSDRFSAERPKGSFSTLEIQRTEQGDSAMYLCASSLRPGTGGIGETQYFGPGTRLLVL.

The chain recombines TRBV4-1 with TRBJ1-1; the D gene is possibly TRBD1 (5 bases). Germline CDR1 reads MGHRA; CDR2 reads YSYEKL. The CDR3 runs 14 residues. The ends were cut back, 4 bases at V and 1 base at J, with 10 bases in the middle. CDR3 DNA sequence: TGCGCCAGCAGCCCGATGGGGGGGAACACTGAAGCTTTCTTT. It encodes CASSPMGGNTEAFF.

The CDR3 DNA sequence: TGTGCCACCGAAAATCCCCAGGGCTCTAATGAAAAACTGTTTTTT. Protein sequence: CATENPQGSNEKLFF. The gene calls are TRBV15 and TRBJ1-4; D might be TRBD1 (5 bases). V was clipped by 8 bases and J by 3 bases, with 16 bases between them. From germline, CDR1 is LNHNV and CDR2 YYDKDF (reference sequence). The length of the CDR3 is 15 residues.

This chain uses TRBV7-9 with TRBJ1-6; 7 bases are shared with TRBD1. With V trimmed by 2 bases and J by 6 bases, 7 bases remained unmatched. The CDR3 has 16 residues. The germline V gene has CDR1 SEHNR and CDR2 FQNEAQ (reference sequence). The CDR3 loop is CASSLRWGQTNSPLHF. Here the CDR3 DNA reads TGTGCCAGCAGCTTAAGATGGGGACAGACTAATTCACCCCTCCACTTT.

V gene TRBV19 combines with J gene TRBJ2-7; perhaps TRBD1 as D (5 bases). There are 14 residues in the CDR3. V was shortened by 0 bases and J by 6 bases, with 12 bases between the two germline ends. Germline V gene data show CDR1 as LNHDA and CDR2 as SQIVND (reference sequence). The CDR3 spells CASSIDMDTREQYF. The CDR3 coding sequence is TGTGCCAGTAGTATAGATATGGACACTCGCGAGCAGTACTTC.

The V call is TRBV5-4, the J call TRBJ2-4; 12 bases line up with TRBD2. CDR3 size: 19 residues. Germline lookup yields CDR1 SGHNT and CDR2 YYREEE (reference sequence). V trimming: 4 bases; J trimming: 2 bases; junction bases outside the gene matches: 13. The CDR3 sequence is CASSTGLAGKTISKNIQYF. The CDR3 region has the DNA TGTGCCAGCAGCACTGGACTAGCGGGAAAAACGATATCCAAAAACATTCAGTACTTC.

The chain uses TRBV5-1 and TRBJ1-4, with 7 nucleotides matching TRBD1. Germline-derived CDR1 and CDR2 are SGHRS and YFSETQ. The CDR3 runs to 14 residues. Trimming cost V 4 bases and J 2 bases; bases outside gene matches: 2. In DNA, the CDR3 is TGCGCCAGCAGCGCAGGGGGTACTAATGAAAAACTGTTTTTT. Its translation: CASSAGGTNEKLFF.

The chain combines TRBV7-2 with TRBJ2-3, with D tentatively TRBD1 (5 bases). CDR1 is SGHTA and CDR2 is FQGNSA in the germline V gene. The V gene lost 3 bases and the J gene lost 1 base, with 14 bases spanning the gap. This CDR3 has 16 amino acids. The CDR3 bases are TGTGCCAGCAGCTTCCCGGACATCATACGCACAGATACGCAGTATTTT. Residues: CASSFPDIIRTDTQYF.

This clone was counted a few times. CDR3 residues: CASRRERSGNEQFF. CDR3 in DNA: TGTGCCAGCAGACGGGAAAGGTCGGGCAATGAGCAGTTCTTC. This chain joins TRBV27 and TRBJ2-1; TRBD2 might be the D (5 bases). Germline V gene sequence: CDR1 MNHEY, CDR2 SMNVEV (reference sequence). The CDR3 length is 14 residues. With 6 bases removed from V and 6 bases from J, the gap between germline ends came to 15 bases.

This clone was picked up a small number of times. V is TRBV6-4 and J is TRBJ2-6; 11 positions match TRBD2. Germline V CDR1 and CDR2: MRHNA, SNTAGT. The CDR3 sequence is 17 residues long. The V and J ends lost 0 bases and 4 bases, in that order; junction bases with no gene match: 2. The CDR3 spells CASSDSTSGGGANVLTF. Written as DNA, the CDR3 is TGTGCCAGCAGTGACTCCACTAGCGGGGGAGGGGCCAACGTCCTGACTTTC.

The genes are TRBV6-4 and TRBJ2-2; D is uncertain. CDR1 is MRHNA, CDR2 SNTAGT, per germline. Trimming took off 6 bases at V and 1 base at J, with 6 bases between the two ends. This CDR3 contains 13 residues. CDR3 nucleotides: TGTGCCAGCAGAGAGGTGAACACCGGGGAGCTGTTTTTT. Amino acid sequence: CASREVNTGELFF.

The gene calls are TRBV2 and TRBJ1-2; the D gene is possibly TRBD1 (5 bases). V was pared by 0 bases and J by 8 bases, with 16 bases between. The CDR3 spans 15 residues. CDR1 is SNHLY, CDR2 FYNNEI, per germline. The CDR3 loop reads CASSEALGGTRGYTF. The CDR3 DNA follows: TGTGCCAGCAGTGAAGCGCTTGGGGGGACGAGAGGCTACACCTTC. The full variable domain, in which reference TRBV2 and TRBJ1-2 provide the parts outside the CDR3, is EPEVTQTPSHQVTQMGQEVILRCVPISNHLYFYWYRQILGQKVEFLVSFYNNEISEKSEIFDDQFSVERPDGSNFTLKIRSTKLEDSAMYFCASSEALGGTRGYTFGSGTRLTVV.

This rearrangement joins TRBV5-1 to TRBJ2-1; TRBD2 matches 11 bases. Germline CDR1 is SGHRS and CDR2 is YFSETQ. The CDR3 is made up of 17 amino acids. V lost 2 bases to trimming and J lost 5 bases; unmatched junction nucleotides: 9. CDR3 DNA sequence: TGCGCCAGCAGCTTAAGGGCGACTAGCGGGGAGAACAATGAGCAGTTCTTC. Translation gives CASSLRATSGENNEQFF.

The chain carries TRBV10-1 and TRBJ2-2; D remains unclear. This CDR3 spans 13 amino acids. Trimming pared 4 bases from V and 0 bases from J, leaving 3 bases between. Germline-derived CDR1 and CDR2 are WNHNN and SYGVQD (reference sequence). The CDR3 is CASSATNTGELFF. The CDR3 nucleotides read TGCGCCAGCAGTGCTACGAACACCGGGGAGCTGTTTTTT.

The rearrangement uses TRBV6-1 and TRBJ2-3; D may be TRBD1 (5 bases). This CDR3 comprises 14 residues. V was pared by 3 bases and J by 0 bases, with 7 bases between. Germline V gives CDR1 MNHNS, CDR2 SASEGT. CDR3 in amino acids: CASSDRQSTDTQYF. The CDR3, as DNA: TGTGCCAGCAGTGATCGACAGAGCACAGATACGCAGTATTTT.

This clone was recorded a few times. The chain has TRBV30 and TRBJ2-5, with 7 nucleotides matching TRBD2. From germline, CDR1 is GTSNPN and CDR2 SVGIG (reference sequence). Trimming at V came to 3 bases and at J to 9 bases, leaving 10 bases not matched to a gene. The CDR3 runs to 13 residues. The CDR3 sequence is CAWRPDGRGAQYF. For the CDR3, the DNA is TGTGCCTGGAGACCGGACGGTCGGGGGGCCCAGTACTTC.

The chain is built from TRBV7-9 and TRBJ2-1; TRBD2 might be the D (6 bases). Looked up from germline, CDR1 is SEHNR and CDR2 is FQNEAQ (reference sequence). V gave up 5 bases and J gave up 4 bases, with 12 bases separating them. CDR3 length equals 14 residues. This CDR3 is CASSLGAGYNEQFF. The CDR3 region has the DNA TGTGCCAGCAGCCTAGGCGCGGGGTACAATGAGCAGTTCTTC.

V gene TRBV5-6 combines with J gene TRBJ2-3; 11 positions match TRBD1. Trimming at V came to 0 bases and at J to 1 base, leaving 1 base not matched to a gene. The CDR3 contains 16 residues. Germline-derived CDR1 and CDR2 are SGHDT and YYEEEE. In DNA, the CDR3 is TGTGCCAGCAGCTTGGAGGACAGGGGGCGCACAGATACGCAGTATTTT. This encodes CASSLEDRGRTDTQYF.

The chain links TRBV5-1 to TRBJ2-7; D may be TRBD2 (7 bases). This CDR3 is built from 14 residues. Germline V CDR1 and CDR2: SGHRS, YFSETQ. Between the trimmed V and J ends, which lost 6 bases and 3 bases, there was a span of 16 bases. The CDR3 DNA reads TGCGCCAGCAACCCGGGGGGCAGGGGCTACGAGCAGTACTTC. Amino acids: CASNPGGRGYEQYF.

This clone appeared a few times. The chain couples TRBV7-6 to TRBJ2-1; D might be TRBD2 (5 bases). The ends were cut back, 5 bases at V and 4 bases at J, with 15 bases in the middle. The CDR3 loop spans 15 amino acids. Germline CDR1 reads SGHVS; CDR2 reads FNYEAQ. For the CDR3, the DNA is TGTGCCAGCAGCCCCCCCGGGGTCGGGTACAATGAGCAGTTCTTC. This gives the protein CASSPPGVGYNEQFF.

V and J are TRBV29-1 and TRBJ2-7; 7 bases match TRBD1. Germline CDR1 reads SQVTM; CDR2 reads ANQGSEA. CDR3 length equals 12 residues. After removal of 7 bases from V and 5 bases from J, the junction contained 8 bases not matched to a gene. The CDR3 protein is CSARQGTHEQYF. The CDR3 nucleotides are TGCAGCGCAAGACAGGGTACCCACGAGCAGTACTTC.

This clone was seen once. The V call is TRBV27, the J call TRBJ2-2; D unclear. Germline V CDR1 and CDR2: MNHEY, SMNVEV (reference sequence). This CDR3 has 15 residues. Trimming took 6 bases from V and 5 from J, leaving 16 bases between them. The CDR3, as DNA: TGTGCCAGCAGCCTCCTCGCCGAGGCGACCGGGGAGCTGTTTTTT. It specifies CASSLLAEATGELFF.

This chain links TRBV29-1 with TRBJ2-3; the match to TRBD1 covers 7 bases. The length of the CDR3 is 13 residues. The germline V gene encodes CDR1 SQVTM and CDR2 ANQGSEA. J lost 4 bases, V lost 4 bases, and 5 bases had no gene match. DNA for the CDR3: TGCAGCGTTGCAACACAGGGGCCAGATACGCAGTATTTT. This sequence encodes CSVATQGPDTQYF.

The chain has TRBV6-5 and TRBJ1-3, with a possible D match to TRBD1 (5 bases). V shed 5 bases and J shed 6 bases, with 17 bases lying between them. CDR3 length: 15 amino acids. Germline V gene data show CDR1 as MNHEY and CDR2 as SVGAGI. As DNA, the CDR3 is TGTGCCAGCAGTGGCGGGACTTTTGGGGAAAACACCATATATTTT. Amino acid sequence: CASSGGTFGENTIYF.

This chain links TRBV4-1 with TRBJ2-3; possible D gene TRBD2, 6 bases. Per germline, CDR1 MGHRA and CDR2 YSYEKL. There are 14 residues in the CDR3. The germline V and J ends were trimmed by 1 base and 5 bases, with 10 bases remaining between them. The CDR3 sequence is CASSQVTRGDTQYF. The CDR3 nucleotides read TGCGCCAGCAGCCAAGTGACTAGGGGAGATACGCAGTATTTT.

V usage is TRBV14 and J usage is TRBJ2-7, with D unclear. The CDR3 consists of 15 residues. CDR1 and CDR2 from the germline V gene are SGHDN and FVKESK. The V and J ends lost 2 bases and 0 bases respectively, with 11 bases between them. DNA of the CDR3: TGTGCCAGCAGCCAATCGCGCAGGATCTCCTACGAGCAGTACTTC. Translated: CASSQSRRISYEQYF.

The gene calls are TRBV2 and TRBJ2-3; a possible D gene is TRBD1 (5 bases). This CDR3 comprises 12 residues. Germline CDR1 is SNHLY and CDR2 is FYNNEI. V lost 7 bases to trimming and J lost 3 bases, with 8 bases between them. CDR3 residues: CASTGITDTQYF. CDR3 bases: TGTGCCAGCACAGGGATAACAGATACGCAGTATTTT.